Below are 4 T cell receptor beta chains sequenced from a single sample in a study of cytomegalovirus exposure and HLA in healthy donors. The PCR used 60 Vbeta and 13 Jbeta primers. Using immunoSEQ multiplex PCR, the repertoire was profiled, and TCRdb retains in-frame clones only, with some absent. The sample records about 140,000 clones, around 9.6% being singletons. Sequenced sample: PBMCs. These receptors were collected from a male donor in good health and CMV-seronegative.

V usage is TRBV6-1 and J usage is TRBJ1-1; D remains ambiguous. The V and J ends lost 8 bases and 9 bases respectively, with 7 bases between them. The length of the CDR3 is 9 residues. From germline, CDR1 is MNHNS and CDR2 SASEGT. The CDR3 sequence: CASGPKAFF. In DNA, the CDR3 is TGTGCCAGCGGGCCCAAAGCTTTCTTT.

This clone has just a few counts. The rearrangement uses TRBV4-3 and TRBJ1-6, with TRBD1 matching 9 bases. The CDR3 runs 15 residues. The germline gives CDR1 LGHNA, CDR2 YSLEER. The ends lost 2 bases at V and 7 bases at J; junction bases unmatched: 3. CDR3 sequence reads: CASSQSQGANSPLHF. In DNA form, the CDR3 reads TGCGCCAGCAGCCAATCACAGGGGGCGAATTCACCCCTCCACTTT.

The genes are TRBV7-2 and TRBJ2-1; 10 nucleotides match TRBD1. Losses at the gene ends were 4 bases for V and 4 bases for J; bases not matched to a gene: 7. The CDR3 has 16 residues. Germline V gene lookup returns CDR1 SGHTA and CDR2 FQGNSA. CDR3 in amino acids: CASSSPGTGAYNEQFF. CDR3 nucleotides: TGTGCCAGCAGCTCCCCTGGGACAGGGGCTTACAATGAGCAGTTCTTC.

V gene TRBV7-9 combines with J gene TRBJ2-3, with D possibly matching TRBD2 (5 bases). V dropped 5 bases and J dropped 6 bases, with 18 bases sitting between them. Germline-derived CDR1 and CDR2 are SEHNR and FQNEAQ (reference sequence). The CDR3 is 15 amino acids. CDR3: CASSTGHPRRDTQYF. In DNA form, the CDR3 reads TGTGCCAGCAGCACTGGGCACCCCCGGAGGGATACGCAGTATTTT.